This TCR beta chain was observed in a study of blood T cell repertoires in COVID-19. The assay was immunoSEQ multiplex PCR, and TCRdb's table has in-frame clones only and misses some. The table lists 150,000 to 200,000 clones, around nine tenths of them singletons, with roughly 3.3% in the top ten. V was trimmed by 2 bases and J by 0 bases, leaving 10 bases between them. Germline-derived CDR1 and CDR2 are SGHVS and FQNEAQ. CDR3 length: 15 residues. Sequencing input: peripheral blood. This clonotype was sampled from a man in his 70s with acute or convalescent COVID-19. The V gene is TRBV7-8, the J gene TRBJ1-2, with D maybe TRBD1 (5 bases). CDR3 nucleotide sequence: TGTGCCAGCAGCTTAACAGGCCCCCCTAACTATGGCTACACCTTC. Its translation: CASSLTGPPNYGYTF.